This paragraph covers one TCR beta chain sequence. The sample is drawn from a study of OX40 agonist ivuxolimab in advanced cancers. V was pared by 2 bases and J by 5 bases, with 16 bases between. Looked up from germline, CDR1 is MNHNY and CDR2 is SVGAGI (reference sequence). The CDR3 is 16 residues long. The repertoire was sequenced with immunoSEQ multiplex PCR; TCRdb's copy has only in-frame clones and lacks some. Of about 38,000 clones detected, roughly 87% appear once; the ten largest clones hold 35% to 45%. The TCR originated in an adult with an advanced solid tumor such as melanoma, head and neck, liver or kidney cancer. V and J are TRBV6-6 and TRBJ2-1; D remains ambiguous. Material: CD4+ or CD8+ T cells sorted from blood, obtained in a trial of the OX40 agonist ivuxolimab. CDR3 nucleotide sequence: TGTGCCAGCAGTTACCCGGGTGCCCCTGAGGACAATGAGCAGTTCTTC. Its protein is CASSYPGAPEDNEQFF.